This T cell receptor (beta chain) was captured by sequencing in a study of blood T cell repertoires in COVID-19. Study context: PBMCs, B-cell-depleted T cells, or T cells provided the cDNA or gDNA that made up the material.

Some clones are missing from TCRdb's copy, which holds only in-frame ones; the method was immunoSEQ multiplex PCR. The table has about 160,000 clones, roughly 85% seen once. V was cut by 6 bases and J by 3 bases, with 12 bases left in between. The CDR3 loop spans 13 amino acids. The participants were between roughly 18 and 89 years old and came from about two dozen US areas. Cohort placement rested on clinical history that participants reported themselves. The chain has TRBV12-3 or TRBV12-4 and TRBJ2-7, with D perhaps TRBD1 (6 bases). The source material was PBMCs or T cells enriched from blood (not recorded which). The origin of this receptor is a man between 60 and 75 years old who had recovered from COVID-19. In nucleotides, the CDR3 is TGTGCCAGCAGGACAACAGGGCTCTACGAGCAGTACTTC. Protein sequence: CASRTTGLYEQYF.